A selection of T cell receptor beta chains follows, all from one sample in a study of Graves' ophthalmopathy and Graves' hyperthyroidism. TCRdb re-called the multiplex PCR reads through MiXCR, storing one row per CDR3 protein. The table includes around 1,200,000 distinct CDR3 sequences, 36% detected once. What was sequenced was peripheral blood or thyroid tissue (not recorded which). The source is an adult man with Graves' hyperthyroidism. The CDR3 runs from the conserved cysteine through the conserved F or W. The D gene is left open where the match is weak. Size values are once, few and many counts, or a class for expanded clones, and some rows have none.

v_gene: TRBV5-6
abundance: many
d_gene: .
j_gene: TRBJ2-7
CDR3nt: TGTGCCAGCAGCTTTGCGACGGGCTACGAGCAGTACTTC
CDR3aa: CASSFATGYEQYF

v_gene: TRBV5-1
abundance: .
d_gene: .
j_gene: TRBJ1-2
CDR3nt: TGCGCCAGCAGCCCAGGGTGGGGTTTGTCCACGTATGGCTACACCTTC
CDR3aa: CASSPGWGLSTYGYTF

v_gene: TRBV2
abundance: few
d_gene: .
j_gene: TRBJ1-3
CDR3nt: TGTGCCAGCAGTTTCGCCAGGGCCGGAAACACCATATATTTT
CDR3aa: CASSFARAGNTIYF

v_gene: TRBV29-1
abundance: many
d_gene: .
j_gene: TRBJ2-5
CDR3nt: TGCAGCGGTAGGACGGAGACCCAGTACTTC
CDR3aa: CSGRTETQYF

v_gene: TRBV30
abundance: .
d_gene: .
j_gene: TRBJ1-1
CDR3nt: TGTGCCTGGAACAAAATGAACACTGAAGCTTTCTTT
CDR3aa: CAWNKMNTEAFF

v_gene: TRBV10-3
abundance: .
d_gene: TRBD2
j_gene: TRBJ2-5
CDR3nt: TGTGCCATCAGTGACGTCGAGACTAGCGGGGAGACCCAGTACTTC
CDR3aa: CAISDVETSGETQYF

v_gene: TRBV10-2
abundance: .
d_gene: .
j_gene: TRBJ2-7
CDR3nt: TGCGCCAGCAGTGAGTCAAGGGCAGGGAGCGACGAGCAGTACTTC
CDR3aa: CASSESRAGSDEQYF

v_gene: TRBV25-1
abundance: few
d_gene: .
j_gene: TRBJ2-3
CDR3nt: TGTGCCAGCAGTGAATATCAAGATACGCAGTATTTT
CDR3aa: CASSEYQDTQYF

v_gene: TRBV12-3/TRBV12-4
abundance: .
d_gene: .
j_gene: TRBJ2-7
CDR3nt: TGTGCCAGCAGTTTCAAGAACGGGCCCGGACGCTACGAGCAGTACTTC
CDR3aa: CASSFKNGPGRYEQYF

v_gene: TRBV5-1
abundance: few
d_gene: .
j_gene: TRBJ2-2
CDR3nt: TGCGCCAGCAGCTTGGCCGCTAGTTACACCGGGGAGCTGTTTTTT
CDR3aa: CASSLAASYTGELFF

v_gene: TRBV7-3
abundance: .
d_gene: TRBD1
j_gene: TRBJ1-2
CDR3nt: TGTGCCAGCAGCTTCCCCCGGACAGGGGACGGCTACACCTTC
CDR3aa: CASSFPRTGDGYTF

v_gene: TRBV20-1
abundance: .
d_gene: TRBD1
j_gene: TRBJ1-1
CDR3nt: TGCAGTGCTGGAGATCAGAGGGGGCAGGGAAGGAACACTGAAGCTTTCTTT
CDR3aa: CSAGDQRGQGRNTEAFF

v_gene: TRBV10-3
abundance: .
d_gene: TRBD1
j_gene: TRBJ1-5
CDR3nt: TGTGCCACCGCTGACATCGGGACAGGTGCCAATCAGCCCCAGCATTTT
CDR3aa: CATADIGTGANQPQHF

v_gene: TRBV12-3/TRBV12-4
abundance: .
d_gene: .
j_gene: TRBJ2-2
CDR3nt: TGTGCCAGCAGTCTCTTGTGGGGGTTAGGGGGGGAGCTGTTTTTT
CDR3aa: CASSLLWGLGGELFF

v_gene: TRBV10-3
abundance: .
d_gene: .
j_gene: TRBJ2-2
CDR3nt: TGTGCCAGTAGGTGGGGGACGAACACCGGGGAGCTGTTTTTT
CDR3aa: CASRWGTNTGELFF

v_gene: TRBV7-2
abundance: many
d_gene: .
j_gene: TRBJ2-5
CDR3nt: TGTGCCAGCAGGCCGGGACACCTCTACCAAGAGACCCAGTACTTC
CDR3aa: CASRPGHLYQETQYF

v_gene: TRBV9
abundance: many
d_gene: TRBD1
j_gene: TRBJ1-1
CDR3nt: TGTGCCAGCAGCGTAGGGACAGGGGGCGGGAATGAAGCTTTCTTT
CDR3aa: CASSVGTGGGNEAFF

v_gene: TRBV7-2
abundance: few
d_gene: TRBD1
j_gene: TRBJ2-7
CDR3nt: TGTGCCAGCAGCACGCCGGGACAGGGACCAGAGCAGTACTTC
CDR3aa: CASSTPGQGPEQYF

v_gene: TRBV20-1
abundance: few
d_gene: TRBD1
j_gene: TRBJ2-5
CDR3nt: TGCAGTGCGCCGACAGGGGAGACCCAGTACTTC
CDR3aa: CSAPTGETQYF